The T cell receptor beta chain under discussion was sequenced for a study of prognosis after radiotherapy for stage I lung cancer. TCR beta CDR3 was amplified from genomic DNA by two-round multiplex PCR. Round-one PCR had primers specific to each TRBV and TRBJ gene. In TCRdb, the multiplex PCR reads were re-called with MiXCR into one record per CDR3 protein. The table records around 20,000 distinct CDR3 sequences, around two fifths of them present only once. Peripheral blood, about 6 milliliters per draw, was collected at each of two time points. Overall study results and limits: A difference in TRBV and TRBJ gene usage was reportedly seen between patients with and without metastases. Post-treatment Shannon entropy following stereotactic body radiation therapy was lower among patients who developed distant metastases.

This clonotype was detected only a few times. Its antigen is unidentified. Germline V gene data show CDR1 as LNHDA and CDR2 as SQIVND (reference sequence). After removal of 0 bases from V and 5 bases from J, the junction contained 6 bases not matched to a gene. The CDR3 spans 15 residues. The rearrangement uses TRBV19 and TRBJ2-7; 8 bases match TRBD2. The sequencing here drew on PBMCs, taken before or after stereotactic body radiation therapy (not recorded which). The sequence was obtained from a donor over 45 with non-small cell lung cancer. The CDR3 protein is CASSIDSGSRNEQYF. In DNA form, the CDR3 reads TGTGCCAGTAGTATAGACAGCGGGAGTAGGAACGAGCAGTACTTC.